The rows below give T cell receptor beta chains drawn from one sample of a study of blood T cell repertoires in COVID-19. Profiled with immunoSEQ multiplex PCR; TCRdb holds only in-frame clones, not every one. Of a few hundred thousand clones listed, approximately 90% are singletons. Source material: peripheral blood. These receptors all stem from a woman in her 30s with COVID-19, enrolled during active disease. Each CDR3 is given with its conserved first and last residue. The D gene is left open where the match is weak. Part of the rows lack a size; the others show once, few, many or a class for expanded clones.

>NA|TRBJ2-3|NA|TRBV12-2
CASRLRPPSTDTQYF
TGTGCAAGTCGCCTACGCCCTCCTAGCACAGATACGCAGTATTTT
>NA|TRBJ1-1|once|TRBV19
CASSRTVATEAFF
TGTGCCAGTAGTAGGACAGTGGCCACTGAAGCTTTCTTT
>NA|TRBJ1-1|NA|TRBV9
CASSVAGNMNTEAFF
TGTGCCAGCAGCGTAGCGGGGAACATGAACACTGAAGCTTTCTTT
>TRBD1|TRBJ1-5|NA|TRBV7-2
CASSLHPGQGASQPQHF
TGTGCCAGCAGCCTACATCCGGGACAGGGGGCAAGTCAGCCCCAGCATTTT
>NA|TRBJ1-5|NA|TRBV19
CASSIPQGGNQPQHF
TGTGCCAGTAGTATCCCCCAGGGAGGAAATCAGCCCCAGCATTTT
>NA|TRBJ2-5|few|TRBV6-5
CASSRGETQYF
TGTGCCAGCAGTCGAGGAGAGACCCAGTACTTC
>NA|TRBJ1-1|once|TRBV9
CASSVAGGGEAFF
TGTGCCAGCAGCGTAGCGGGGGGGGGTGAAGCTTTCTTT
>TRBD2|TRBJ2-7|once|TRBV6-5
CASSRLAVGVEQYF
TGTGCCAGCAGTCGACTAGCGGTTGGTGTCGAGCAGTACTTC
>TRBD2|TRBJ2-1|once|TRBV6-2/TRBV6-3
CASSYVRTSGHTIHNEQFF
TGTGCCAGCAGTTACGTAAGGACTAGCGGGCATACCATTCACAATGAGCAGTTCTTC
>NA|TRBJ2-5|NA|TRBV6-6
CASSYRESRETQYF
TGTGCCAGCAGTTATAGGGAGTCGCGGGAGACCCAGTACTTC
>NA|TRBJ2-2|NA|TRBV13
CASSLSEGLTGELFF
TGTGCCAGCAGTCTATCGGAGGGTCTGACCGGGGAGCTGTTTTTT
>NA|TRBJ1-2|NA|TRBV27
CASGEGTYGYTF
TGTGCCAGCGGGGAGGGTACCTATGGCTACACCTTC
>NA|TRBJ1-3|few|TRBV11-2
CASSYSGSEDTIYF
TGTGCCAGCAGCTACAGTGGATCGGAAGACACCATATATTTT